This record covers a single T cell receptor (beta chain). Its cognate antigen has yet to be identified. It has no much larger one-base neighbor in the sample; base qualities were not kept. From the cysteine through the phenylalanine, the CDR3 covers 13 amino acids. Only the CDR3 DNA is retained, 39 bases long and in frame from the first base. CDR1 and CDR2 were assigned from the germline V gene as MGHRA and YSYEKL. V drops 1 base and J drops 7 bases, leaving 11 bases in between. The intended sense of this specimen's treatment or condition label: allogeneic hematopoietic cell transplantation with graft depleted of TCRalphabeta T cells and CD19 B cells. TCRalphabeta/CD19-depleted allogeneic hematopoietic cell grafts were given to the transplant recipients, all of whom were children. This entry belongs to a study of T-cell reconstitution after alpha-beta-depleted transplantation in children (dated by TCRdb to 2016 to 2017). Concerning the study at large: Using TCR repertoire profiling, the study quantitatively followed how T-cell immune reconstitution unfolded in children after TCRalphabeta/CD19-depleted allogeneic hematopoietic cell transplantation.

Points the paper makes about the study in general: In some patients, the high TCRbeta diversity seen at day 60 was put down to recipient T cells and intrathymic progenitors that had survived conditioning. Over subsequent months, a decline in hyperexpanded clone frequencies was noted, and after one year, T-cell counts and TCRbeta diversity were mostly ascribed to newly produced T cells. The apparently early recovery of alphabetaT-cell counts about two months after transplant reportedly depended on only several hundred rapidly expanded clones that came from non-depleted graft cells.

The receptor library was made with PCR. The listed sequencing device is Illumina HiSeq 2500. TCR libraries were prepared with molecular barcoding, using unique molecular identifiers to normalize TCRbeta repertoire quantification. TCRdb applied fastp at Q25 and MiXCR to the public reads, then kept only in-frame beta chains. Rows are combined by CDR3 protein, so each entry shows the most common genes and DNA. Recorded for this sample are some 830,000 distinct CDR3 sequences; approximately 15% of them occurred a single time. Of the sample, approximately 5% falls within the top ten clones. The clonotype was recovered from a male patient aged 10-17 years who had a stem cell transplant for acute lymphoblastic leukemia, so the T cells may come from the graft donor. The specimen comprised PBMCs, mostly from graft donor cells, sampled 360 days after TCRalphabeta/CD19-depleted stem cell transplant. The sequence is built from TRBV4-1 and TRBJ2-7; no D gene is confidently identified. The CDR3 reads CASSQVPKAEQYF. The DNA reads TGCGCCAGCAGCCAAGTGCCCAAGGCGGAGCAGTACTTC.